Listed here is a single TCR beta chain. Its antigen is currently unknown. The protocol was immunoSEQ multiplex PCR, while the TCRdb copy is restricted to in-frame clones and leaves out a portion. Here the sample spans more than 20,000 clones, around 97% being singletons. This specimen belongs to a study of cytomegalovirus exposure and HLA in healthy donors. Study conclusions and caveats: Most TCR sequences were seen very rarely across donors, but some public TCRs occurred in many. Cytomegalovirus-associated TCR beta chains were listed, numbering over 150. TCR clusters originating in the first cohort tended to co-occur in the approximately 120 validation repertoires, according to a later analysis. Diagnosis of cytomegalovirus status made by the classifier reportedly showed high specificity and sensitivity.

The specimen was PBMCs. The clonotype was recovered from a man aged 25 to 45 in good health and CMV-seropositive.

CDR3 nucleotide sequence: TGTGCCAGCAGCTCCCGGACTAGCGGGACTAGCACAGATACGCAGTATTTT. This codes for CASSSRTSGTSTDTQYF. The chain couples TRBV11-3 to TRBJ2-3; the match to TRBD2 covers 12 bases. This CDR3 comprises 17 residues. The ends lost 4 bases at V and 0 bases at J; junction bases unmatched: 5. CDR1 is SGHNT, CDR2 YENEEA, per germline.